The sequence of this T cell receptor beta chain was determined in a study of cytomegalovirus exposure and HLA in healthy donors. The CDR3 covers 15 residues. V dropped 7 bases and J dropped 0 bases, with 15 bases sitting between them. CDR1 is LNHDA, CDR2 SQIVND, per germline (reference sequence). PCR primers comprised 60 Vbeta and 13 Jbeta primers. The table came from immunoSEQ multiplex PCR; TCRdb's copy has only in-frame clones and leaves some out. The repertoire holds approximately 70,000 clones, with about 74% as singletons. This clone has a single count. The J gene is TRBJ1-2, the V gene TRBV19; D might be TRBD1 (5 bases). The receptor comes from a woman in her fifties or sixties in good health and CMV-seropositive. The sample comprised PBMCs. In nucleotides, the CDR3 is TGTGCCAGTAACTCTGGAGGGGCGTCTAACTATGGCTACACCTTC. This sequence encodes CASNSGGASNYGYTF.